These T cell receptor beta chains were read from a single sample in a study of early T cells in non-severe SARS-CoV-2 infection. Each CDR3 protein is one row after TCRdb ran MiXCR on the 5' RACE reads. The table includes 30,000 to 40,000 distinct CDR3 sequences, 4.5% to 6% detected once. Material: whole blood. Receptors originate from an adult who was a healthcare worker with PCR-confirmed SARS-CoV-2 infection or an uninfected control (not recorded which). Both conserved end residues are part of each CDR3. The order of the fields is clone size, J gene, V gene, D gene, CDR3 length, CDR3 protein, CDR3 DNA. D genes are given only for firm matches. Clone size is shown for a subset of rows, as once, few, many or a class of expanded clone.

clone_size: -
j_call: TRBJ2-1
v_call: TRBV7-8
d_call: TRBD2
cdr3_length: 17
cdr3_aa: CASSLGLAGGSSSEQFF
cdr3_nt: TGTGCCAGCAGCTTAGGACTAGCGGGAGGGTCCTCCTCTGAGCAGTTCTTC

clone_size: many
j_call: TRBJ1-2
v_call: TRBV14
d_call: -
cdr3_length: 14
cdr3_aa: CASSQGSRSYGYTF
cdr3_nt: TGTGCCAGCAGCCAAGGGTCCAGAAGCTATGGCTACACCTTC

clone_size: many
j_call: TRBJ2-7
v_call: TRBV10-3
d_call: TRBD2
cdr3_length: 16
cdr3_aa: CAISDSSGKTGYEQYF
cdr3_nt: TGTGCCATCAGTGACTCTAGCGGGAAAACGGGCTACGAGCAGTACTTC

clone_size: many
j_call: TRBJ1-1
v_call: TRBV24-1
d_call: -
cdr3_length: 16
cdr3_aa: CATSDPRRGPNTEAFF
cdr3_nt: TGTGCCACCAGTGACCCCAGACGAGGGCCAAACACTGAAGCTTTCTTT

clone_size: -
j_call: TRBJ2-2
v_call: TRBV5-1
d_call: TRBD2
cdr3_length: 16
cdr3_aa: CASSFSERGITGELFF
cdr3_nt: TGCGCCAGCAGCTTCTCTGAGCGGGGAATAACCGGGGAGCTGTTTTTT

clone_size: -
j_call: TRBJ2-7
v_call: TRBV29-1
d_call: TRBD1
cdr3_length: 13
cdr3_aa: CSVEGQNSYEQYF
cdr3_nt: TGCAGCGTTGAGGGACAGAACTCCTACGAGCAGTACTTC

clone_size: many
j_call: TRBJ1-1
v_call: TRBV14
d_call: -
cdr3_length: 15
cdr3_aa: CASTGSRGRYTEAFF
cdr3_nt: TGTGCCAGCACCGGGAGTAGAGGGCGGTACACTGAAGCTTTCTTT

clone_size: many
j_call: TRBJ2-5
v_call: TRBV5-1
d_call: TRBD2
cdr3_length: 14
cdr3_aa: CASSLSGSRETQYF
cdr3_nt: TGCGCCAGCAGCCTTAGCGGGAGTCGAGAGACCCAGTACTTC

clone_size: few
j_call: TRBJ2-7
v_call: TRBV28
d_call: TRBD1
cdr3_length: 14
cdr3_aa: CASRETGASYEQYF
cdr3_nt: TGTGCCAGCAGGGAGACAGGGGCATCCTACGAGCAGTACTTC

clone_size: many
j_call: TRBJ2-7
v_call: TRBV5-1
d_call: TRBD1
cdr3_length: 14
cdr3_aa: CASSLGTGTEEQYF
cdr3_nt: TGCGCCAGCAGCTTGGGGACAGGGACGGAGGAGCAGTACTTC

clone_size: many
j_call: TRBJ2-3
v_call: TRBV7-9
d_call: -
cdr3_length: 16
cdr3_aa: CASSHPGATSTDTQYF
cdr3_nt: TGTGCCAGCAGCCACCCAGGGGCGACTAGCACAGATACGCAGTATTTT

clone_size: many
j_call: TRBJ2-1
v_call: TRBV19
d_call: TRBD2
cdr3_length: 15
cdr3_aa: CASSISAGVYNEQFF
cdr3_nt: TGTGCCAGTAGTATCTCAGCGGGAGTCTACAATGAGCAGTTCTTC

clone_size: many
j_call: TRBJ1-2
v_call: TRBV6-5
d_call: -
cdr3_length: 13
cdr3_aa: CASTKGPSYGYTF
cdr3_nt: TGTGCCAGCACCAAAGGGCCGAGCTATGGCTACACCTTC

clone_size: many
j_call: TRBJ2-2
v_call: TRBV30
d_call: -
cdr3_length: 14
cdr3_aa: CAWSGTANTGELFF
cdr3_nt: TGTGCCTGGAGTGGGACAGCCAACACCGGGGAGCTGTTTTTT

clone_size: many
j_call: TRBJ2-3
v_call: TRBV5-6
d_call: -
cdr3_length: 15
cdr3_aa: CASSLDGTLTDTQYF
cdr3_nt: TGTGCCAGCAGCTTGGATGGGACCCTCACAGATACGCAGTATTTT

clone_size: -
j_call: TRBJ2-5
v_call: TRBV29-1
d_call: -
cdr3_length: 11
cdr3_aa: CSVSYQETQYF
cdr3_nt: TGCAGCGTTTCGTACCAAGAGACCCAGTACTTC

clone_size: many
j_call: TRBJ2-3
v_call: TRBV2
d_call: -
cdr3_length: 12
cdr3_aa: CASSVIRDTQYF
cdr3_nt: TGTGCCAGCAGTGTCATTAGGGATACGCAGTATTTT

clone_size: many
j_call: TRBJ2-1
v_call: TRBV3-2
d_call: -
cdr3_length: 19
cdr3_aa: CASSPETSGDASSYNEQFF
cdr3_nt: TGTGCCAGCAGCCCTGAGACTAGCGGGGACGCCAGCTCCTACAATGAGCAGTTCTTC

clone_size: many
j_call: TRBJ1-5
v_call: TRBV28
d_call: -
cdr3_length: 16
cdr3_aa: CASSPSSRGASQPQHF
cdr3_nt: TGTGCCAGCAGTCCCAGTTCGAGGGGGGCAAGTCAGCCCCAGCATTTT

clone_size: few
j_call: TRBJ1-2
v_call: TRBV20-1
d_call: -
cdr3_length: 14
cdr3_aa: CSAGNGGRSRGYTF
cdr3_nt: TGCAGTGCCGGTAATGGAGGAAGATCGCGTGGCTACACCTTC

clone_size: many
j_call: TRBJ1-2
v_call: TRBV20-1
d_call: -
cdr3_length: 15
cdr3_aa: CSARDQGRLFDGYTF
cdr3_nt: TGCAGTGCTAGAGATCAGGGCAGGCTTTTCGATGGCTACACCTTC

clone_size: many
j_call: TRBJ2-2
v_call: TRBV24-1
d_call: -
cdr3_length: 20
cdr3_aa: CATSDRIGGRRNVRTGELFF
cdr3_nt: TGTGCCACCAGTGATCGAATAGGGGGACGGAGAAACGTAAGAACCGGGGAGCTGTTTTTT

clone_size: few
j_call: TRBJ1-1
v_call: TRBV6-5
d_call: -
cdr3_length: 13
cdr3_aa: CASSYEANTEAFF
cdr3_nt: TGTGCCAGCAGTTACGAGGCGAACACTGAAGCTTTCTTT

clone_size: many
j_call: TRBJ2-1
v_call: TRBV27
d_call: TRBD2
cdr3_length: 17
cdr3_aa: CASLRTPGLAGGNEQFF
cdr3_nt: TGTGCCAGCCTCCGAACCCCGGGGCTAGCGGGAGGTAATGAGCAGTTCTTC

clone_size: many
j_call: TRBJ2-1
v_call: TRBV11-3
d_call: -
cdr3_length: 13
cdr3_aa: CASSQGARHEQFF
cdr3_nt: TGTGCCAGCAGTCAAGGGGCTCGGCATGAGCAGTTCTTC

clone_size: few
j_call: TRBJ1-2
v_call: TRBV4-2
d_call: TRBD1
cdr3_length: 15
cdr3_aa: CASSPRDRGDYGYTF
cdr3_nt: TGTGCCAGCAGCCCCCGGGACAGGGGGGACTATGGCTACACCTTC

clone_size: many
j_call: TRBJ2-1
v_call: TRBV11-2
d_call: TRBD2
cdr3_length: 16
cdr3_aa: CASSRPPRTSDNEQFF
cdr3_nt: TGTGCCAGCAGCCGTCCCCCAAGGACTAGTGACAATGAGCAGTTCTTC

clone_size: many
j_call: TRBJ2-5
v_call: TRBV3-1
d_call: -
cdr3_length: 12
cdr3_aa: CASSRGEETQYF
cdr3_nt: TGTGCCAGCAGCCGGGGGGAAGAGACCCAGTACTTC

clone_size: many
j_call: TRBJ1-1
v_call: TRBV27
d_call: -
cdr3_length: 15
cdr3_aa: CASSLYNRPNTEAFF
cdr3_nt: TGTGCCAGCAGTTTATATAATCGGCCGAACACTGAAGCTTTCTTT

clone_size: many
j_call: TRBJ2-2
v_call: TRBV5-1
d_call: TRBD2
cdr3_length: 16
cdr3_aa: CASSRTSGFNTGELFF
cdr3_nt: TGCGCCAGCAGCAGGACTAGCGGGTTCAACACCGGGGAGCTGTTTTTT

clone_size: medium-sized
j_call: TRBJ1-1
v_call: TRBV13
d_call: -
cdr3_length: 13
cdr3_aa: CASGGDTDTEAFF
cdr3_nt: TGTGCCAGCGGAGGCGACACTGACACTGAAGCTTTCTTT

clone_size: many
j_call: TRBJ2-6
v_call: TRBV5-1
d_call: -
cdr3_length: 17
cdr3_aa: CASFKTGSYSGANVLTF
cdr3_nt: TGCGCCAGTTTTAAGACCGGGTCATACTCTGGGGCCAACGTCCTGACTTTC

clone_size: few
j_call: TRBJ1-2
v_call: TRBV18
d_call: -
cdr3_length: 16
cdr3_aa: CASSPGIGGANYGYTF
cdr3_nt: TGTGCCAGCTCACCAGGGATAGGGGGAGCTAACTATGGCTACACCTTC

clone_size: many
j_call: TRBJ2-7
v_call: TRBV12-3/TRBV12-4
d_call: TRBD2
cdr3_length: 15
cdr3_aa: CASSHLSGRGNEQYF
cdr3_nt: TGTGCCAGCAGTCACCTTAGCGGGAGAGGGAACGAGCAGTACTTC

clone_size: many
j_call: TRBJ2-6
v_call: TRBV18
d_call: -
cdr3_length: 16
cdr3_aa: CASSPRESSGANVLTF
cdr3_nt: TGTGCCAGCTCCCCGAGGGAGAGCTCTGGGGCCAACGTCCTGACTTTC

clone_size: many
j_call: TRBJ1-2
v_call: TRBV6-5
d_call: -
cdr3_length: 16
cdr3_aa: CASSYSGFTDMGGYTF
cdr3_nt: TGTGCCAGCAGTTACTCGGGCTTCACCGACATGGGCGGCTACACCTTC

clone_size: many
j_call: TRBJ2-7
v_call: TRBV5-1
d_call: -
cdr3_length: 15
cdr3_aa: CASSLGQPGTYEQYF
cdr3_nt: TGCGCCAGCAGCTTGGGCCAACCGGGTACCTACGAGCAGTACTTC

clone_size: many
j_call: TRBJ2-5
v_call: TRBV6-2/TRBV6-3
d_call: TRBD1
cdr3_length: 17
cdr3_aa: CASRASGTGMYQETQYF
cdr3_nt: TGTGCCAGCAGAGCCTCCGGGACAGGGATGTACCAAGAGACCCAGTACTTC

clone_size: many
j_call: TRBJ2-3
v_call: TRBV4-1
d_call: TRBD2
cdr3_length: 16
cdr3_aa: CASSQDPAGATDTQYF
cdr3_nt: TGCGCCAGCAGCCAAGATCCAGCGGGAGCGACAGATACGCAGTATTTT

clone_size: few
j_call: TRBJ2-3
v_call: TRBV7-2
d_call: -
cdr3_length: 17
cdr3_aa: CASSPLRLGRGADTQYF
cdr3_nt: TGTGCCAGCAGCCCCCTAAGACTAGGAAGGGGCGCAGATACGCAGTATTTT